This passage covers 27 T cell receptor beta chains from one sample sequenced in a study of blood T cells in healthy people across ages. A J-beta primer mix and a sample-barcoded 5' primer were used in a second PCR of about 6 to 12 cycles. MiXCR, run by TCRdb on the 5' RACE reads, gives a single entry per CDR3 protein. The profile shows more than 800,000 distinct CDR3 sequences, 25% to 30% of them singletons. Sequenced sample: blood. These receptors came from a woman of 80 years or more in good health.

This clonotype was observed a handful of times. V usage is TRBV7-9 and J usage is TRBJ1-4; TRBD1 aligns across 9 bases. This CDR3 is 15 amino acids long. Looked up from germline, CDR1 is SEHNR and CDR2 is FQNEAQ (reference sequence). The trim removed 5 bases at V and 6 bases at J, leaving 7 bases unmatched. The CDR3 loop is CASSPQGAADEKLFF. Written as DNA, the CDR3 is TGTGCCAGCAGCCCACAGGGGGCTGCGGATGAAAAACTGTTTTTT.

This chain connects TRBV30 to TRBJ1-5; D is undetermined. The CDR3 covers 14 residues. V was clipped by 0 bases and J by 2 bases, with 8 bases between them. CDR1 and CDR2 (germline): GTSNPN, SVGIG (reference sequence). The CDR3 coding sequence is TGTGCCTGGAGTGTATCGTGGGGCAATCAGCCCCAGCATTTT. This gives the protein CAWSVSWGNQPQHF.

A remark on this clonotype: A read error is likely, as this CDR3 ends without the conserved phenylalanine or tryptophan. CDR3 DNA sequence: TGTGCCAGCAGTCTACACGGGACAGCCTACGAGCAGTACTTG. It codes for CASSLHGTAYEQYL. This rearrangement joins TRBV7-2 to TRBJ2-7, with 7 bases fitting TRBD1. The length of the CDR3 is 14 residues. J lost 2 bases, V lost 6 bases, and 7 bases had no gene match. Germline CDR1 and CDR2: SGHTA and FQGNSA.

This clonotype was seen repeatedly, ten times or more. CDR3 in DNA: TGTGCCAGCAGCTTAGGACATGGGGATGAGCAGTTCTTC. Its translation: CASSLGHGDEQFF. This chain uses TRBV7-2 with TRBJ2-1; no reliable D call. Deletions cut 1 base from V and 8 bases from J, with 9 bases between. The germline gives CDR1 SGHTA, CDR2 FQGNSA. The CDR3 runs to 13 residues.

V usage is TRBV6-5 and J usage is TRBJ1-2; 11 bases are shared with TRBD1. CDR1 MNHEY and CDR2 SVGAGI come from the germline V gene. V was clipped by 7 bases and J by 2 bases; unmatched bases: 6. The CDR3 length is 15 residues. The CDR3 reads CASTVGTGGNYGYTF. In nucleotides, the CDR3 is TGTGCCAGCACCGTGGGGACAGGGGGAAACTATGGCTACACCTTC.

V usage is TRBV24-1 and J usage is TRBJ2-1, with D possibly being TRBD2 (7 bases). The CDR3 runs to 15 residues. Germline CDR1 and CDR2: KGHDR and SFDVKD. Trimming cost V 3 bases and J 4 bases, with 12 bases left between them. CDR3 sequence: CATSDPGGLYNEQFF. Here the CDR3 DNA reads TGTGCCACCAGTGATCCGGGGGGCCTTTACAATGAGCAGTTCTTC.

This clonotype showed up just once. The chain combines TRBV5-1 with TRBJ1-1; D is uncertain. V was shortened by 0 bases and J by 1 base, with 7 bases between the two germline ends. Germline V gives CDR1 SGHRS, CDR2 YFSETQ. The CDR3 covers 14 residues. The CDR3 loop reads CASSLVTPNTEAFF. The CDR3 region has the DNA TGCGCCAGCAGCTTGGTTACCCCGAACACTGAAGCTTTCTTT.

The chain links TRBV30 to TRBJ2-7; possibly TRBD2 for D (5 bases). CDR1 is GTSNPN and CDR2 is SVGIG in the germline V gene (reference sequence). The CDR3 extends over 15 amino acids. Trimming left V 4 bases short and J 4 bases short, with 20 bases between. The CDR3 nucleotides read TGTGCCTGGAAGGGAGTCACCCCAGGACGGTACGAGCAGTACTTC. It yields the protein CAWKGVTPGRYEQYF. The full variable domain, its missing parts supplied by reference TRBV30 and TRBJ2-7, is SQTIHQWPATLVQPVGSPLSLECTVEGTSNPNLYWYRQAAGRGLQLLFYSVGIGQISSEVPQNLSASRPQDRQFILSSKKLLLSDSGFYLCAWKGVTPGRYEQYFGPGTRLTVT.

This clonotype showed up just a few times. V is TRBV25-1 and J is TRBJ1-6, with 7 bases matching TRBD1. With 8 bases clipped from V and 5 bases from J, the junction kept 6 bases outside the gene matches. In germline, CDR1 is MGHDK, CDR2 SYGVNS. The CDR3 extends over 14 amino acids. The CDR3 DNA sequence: TGTGCCAGCGGGCGACAGGGAAATAATTCACCCCTCCACTTT. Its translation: CASGRQGNNSPLHF.

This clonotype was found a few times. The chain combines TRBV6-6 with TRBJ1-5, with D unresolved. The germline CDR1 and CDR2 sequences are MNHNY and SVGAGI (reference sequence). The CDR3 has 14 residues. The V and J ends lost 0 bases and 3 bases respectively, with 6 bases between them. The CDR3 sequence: CASSYSSINQPQHF. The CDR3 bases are TGTGCCAGCAGTTACTCGTCAATCAATCAGCCCCAGCATTTT.

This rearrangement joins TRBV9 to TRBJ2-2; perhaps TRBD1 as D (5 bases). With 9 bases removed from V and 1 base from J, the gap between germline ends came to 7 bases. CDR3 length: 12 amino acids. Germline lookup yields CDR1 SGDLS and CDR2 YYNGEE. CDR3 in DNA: TGTGCCACTACAGGGAACACCGGGGAGCTGTTTTTT. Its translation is CATTGNTGELFF. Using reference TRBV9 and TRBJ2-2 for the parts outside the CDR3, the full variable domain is DSGVTQTPKHLITATGQRVTLRCSPRSGDLSVYWYQQSLDQGLQFLIQYYNGEERAKGNILERFSAQQFPDLHSELNLSSLELGDSALYFCATTGNTGELFFGEGSRLTVL.

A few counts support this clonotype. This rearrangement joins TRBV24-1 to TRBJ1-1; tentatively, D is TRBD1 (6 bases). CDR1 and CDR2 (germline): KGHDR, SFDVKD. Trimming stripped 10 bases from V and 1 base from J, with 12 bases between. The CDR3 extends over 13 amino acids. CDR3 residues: CATTDSGNTEAFF. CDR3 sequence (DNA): TGTGCCACAACGGACAGCGGGAACACTGAAGCTTTCTTT.

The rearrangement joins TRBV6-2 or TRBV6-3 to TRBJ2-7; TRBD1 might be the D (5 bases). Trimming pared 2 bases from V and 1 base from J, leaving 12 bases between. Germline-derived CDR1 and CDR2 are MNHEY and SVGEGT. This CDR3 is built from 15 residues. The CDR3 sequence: CASSYRGTLSYEQYF. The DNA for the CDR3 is TGTGCCAGCAGTTACAGGGGCACACTGTCCTACGAGCAGTACTTC.

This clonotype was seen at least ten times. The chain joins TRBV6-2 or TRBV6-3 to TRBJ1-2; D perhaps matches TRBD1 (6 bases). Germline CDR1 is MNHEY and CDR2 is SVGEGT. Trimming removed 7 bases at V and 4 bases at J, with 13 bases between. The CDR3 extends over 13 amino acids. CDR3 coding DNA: TGTGCCAGCAAAGAGGACAGTATCTATGGCTACACCTTC. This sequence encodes CASKEDSIYGYTF.

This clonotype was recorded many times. This chain's CDR3 is CASSLSSRGTWDTQYF. In DNA, the CDR3 is TGCGCCAGCAGCTTGTCCTCTAGGGGGACATGGGATACGCAGTATTTT. The chain has TRBV5-1 and TRBJ2-3; possibly TRBD1 for D (6 bases). The length of the CDR3 is 16 residues. CDR1 and CDR2 (germline): SGHRS, YFSETQ. Trimming left V 1 base short and J 6 bases short, with 18 bases between. Full variable domain (remainder filled in from reference TRBV5-1 and TRBJ2-3): KAGVTQTPRYLIKTRGQQVTLSCSPISGHRSVSWYQQTPGQGLQFLFEYFSETQRNKGNFPGRFSGRQFSNSRSEMNVSTLELGDSALYLCASSLSSRGTWDTQYFGPGTRLTVL.

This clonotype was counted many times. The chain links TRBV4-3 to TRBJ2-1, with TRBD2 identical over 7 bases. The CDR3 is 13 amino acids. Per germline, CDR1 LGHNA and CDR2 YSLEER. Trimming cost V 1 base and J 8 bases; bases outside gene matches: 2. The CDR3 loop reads CASSQAGRDEQFF. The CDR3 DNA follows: TGCGCCAGCAGCCAAGCGGGGAGGGATGAGCAGTTCTTC.

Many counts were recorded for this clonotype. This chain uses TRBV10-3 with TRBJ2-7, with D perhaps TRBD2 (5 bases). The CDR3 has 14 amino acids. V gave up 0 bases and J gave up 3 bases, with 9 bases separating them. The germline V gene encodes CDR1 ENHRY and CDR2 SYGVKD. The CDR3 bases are TGTGCCATCAGTGAGTCGACGGGGAACTACGAGCAGTACTTC. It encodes CAISESTGNYEQYF.

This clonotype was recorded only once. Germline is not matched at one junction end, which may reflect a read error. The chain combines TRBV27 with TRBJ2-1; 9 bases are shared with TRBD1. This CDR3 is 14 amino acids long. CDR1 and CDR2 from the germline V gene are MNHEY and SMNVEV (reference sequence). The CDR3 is CACSRDRVNNEQCF. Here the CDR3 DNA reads TGTGCCTGCAGCCGGGACAGGGTAAACAATGAGCAGTGCTTC.

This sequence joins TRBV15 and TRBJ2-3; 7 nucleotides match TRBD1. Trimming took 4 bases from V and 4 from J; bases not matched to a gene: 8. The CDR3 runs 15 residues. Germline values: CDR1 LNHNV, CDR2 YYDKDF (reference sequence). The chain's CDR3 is CATSTQGFEADTQYF. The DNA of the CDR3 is TGTGCCACCAGCACACAGGGGTTTGAAGCAGATACGCAGTATTTT.

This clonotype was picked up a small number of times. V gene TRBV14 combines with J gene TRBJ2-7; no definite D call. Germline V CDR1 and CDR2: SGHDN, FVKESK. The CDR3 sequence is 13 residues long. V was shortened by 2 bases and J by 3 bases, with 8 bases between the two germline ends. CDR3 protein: CASSQTVLYEQYF. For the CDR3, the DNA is TGTGCCAGCAGCCAAACAGTGCTCTACGAGCAGTACTTC.

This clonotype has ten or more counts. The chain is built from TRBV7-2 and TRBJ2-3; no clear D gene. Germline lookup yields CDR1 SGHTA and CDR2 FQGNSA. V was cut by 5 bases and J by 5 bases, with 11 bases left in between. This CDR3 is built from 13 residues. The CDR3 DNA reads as TGTGCCAGCAGCCTCCGTTGGTTAGATACGCAGTATTTT. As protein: CASSLRWLDTQYF. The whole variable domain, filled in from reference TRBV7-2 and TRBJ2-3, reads GAGVSQSPSNKVTEKGKDVELRCDPISGHTALYWYRQSLGQGLEFLIYFQGNSAPDKSGLPSDRFSAERTGGSVSTLTIQRTQQEDSAVYLCASSLRWLDTQYFGPGTRLTVL.

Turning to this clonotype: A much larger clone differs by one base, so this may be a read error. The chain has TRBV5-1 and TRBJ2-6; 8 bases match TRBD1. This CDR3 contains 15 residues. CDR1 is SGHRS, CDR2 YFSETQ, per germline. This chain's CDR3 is CASSTDRAGANVPTF. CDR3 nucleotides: TGCGCCAGCAGCACGGACAGGGCCGGGGCCAACGTCCCGACTTTC.

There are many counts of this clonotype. The CDR3 region has the DNA TGTGCCAGCAGTTTCTCCGGGCGGGGGCACAATGAGCAGTTCTTC. Protein product: CASSFSGRGHNEQFF. V gene TRBV6-5 combines with J gene TRBJ2-1, with a weak D call TRBD2 (7 bases). The V end was cut by 4 bases, the J end by 5 bases, with 15 bases between. Germline assignment: CDR1 MNHEY and CDR2 SVGAGI. The CDR3 extends over 15 amino acids.

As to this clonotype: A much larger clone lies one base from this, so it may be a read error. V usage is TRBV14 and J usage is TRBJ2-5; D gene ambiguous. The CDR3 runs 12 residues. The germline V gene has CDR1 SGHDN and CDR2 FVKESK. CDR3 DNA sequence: TGTGCCAGCAGCCAAGATTGGAAGACCCGGTACTTC. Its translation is CASSQDWKTRYF.

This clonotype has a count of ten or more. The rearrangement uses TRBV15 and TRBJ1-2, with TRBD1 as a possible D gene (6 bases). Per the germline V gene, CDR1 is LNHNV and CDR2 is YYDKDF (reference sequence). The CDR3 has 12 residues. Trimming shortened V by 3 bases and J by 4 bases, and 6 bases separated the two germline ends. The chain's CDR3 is CATSRDSYGYTF. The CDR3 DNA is TGTGCCACCAGCAGGGACAGCTATGGCTACACCTTC.

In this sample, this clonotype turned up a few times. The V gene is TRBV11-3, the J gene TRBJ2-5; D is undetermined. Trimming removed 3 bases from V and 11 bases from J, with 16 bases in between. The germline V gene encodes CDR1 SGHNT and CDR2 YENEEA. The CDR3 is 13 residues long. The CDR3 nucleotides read TGTGCCAGCAGCTTGGAGCAGAACAATGAGCAGTACTTC. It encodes CASSLEQNNEQYF.

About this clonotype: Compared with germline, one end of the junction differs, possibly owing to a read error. The CDR3 loop reads CASSRQGAKEKLFF. The DNA for the CDR3 is TGTGCCAGCAGCCGACAGGGGGCTAAGGAAAAACTGTTTTTT. V usage is TRBV7-2 and J usage is TRBJ1-4, with 10 bases identical to TRBD1. Germline CDR1 SGHTA, CDR2 FQGNSA. The CDR3 runs to 14 residues. Supplemented by reference TRBV7-2 and TRBJ1-4, the full variable domain reads GAGVSQSPSNKVTEKGKDVELRCDPISGHTALYWYRQSLGQGLEFLIYFQGNSAPDKSGLPSDRFSAERTGGSVSTLTIQRTQQEDSAVYLCASSRQGAKEKLFFGSGTQLSVL.